This T cell receptor beta chain was identified in a study of blood T cell repertoires in COVID-19. Study in general: Both acute and convalescent COVID-19 samples were obtained from the United States, Italy and Spain. T cells, B-cell-depleted T cells, or PBMCs provided the cDNA or gDNA that served as material.

V lost 6 bases and J lost 7, with 13 bases in between. This CDR3 contains 13 residues. As processed by the authors: Estimated nucleated cell counts came from reference gene primer amplification. Sequencing used immunoSEQ multiplex PCR; TCRdb keeps in-frame clones, though not all of them. V, J and clone size reflect that table, while D and trimming were determined from the DNA. The table has about 130,000 clones, about four fifths seen once; the top ten hold around 18%. The TCR originated in an older man with acute or convalescent COVID-19. The chain carries TRBV12-3 or TRBV12-4 and TRBJ2-1, with TRBD1 as a possible D gene (6 bases). The source material was peripheral blood. Here the CDR3 reads CASRPTGMNEQFF. The DNA for the CDR3 is TGTGCCAGCAGGCCGACAGGTATGAATGAGCAGTTCTTC.